The sequence of this TCR beta chain was determined in a study of CD8+ T cells in alopecia areata. CDR1 SQVTM and CDR2 ANQGSEA come from the germline V gene. V shed 7 bases and J shed 5 bases, with 17 bases lying between them. The CDR3 has 13 residues. This clone was observed a handful of times. The antigen is undetermined. Broader study findings: Throughout tofacitinib, many expanded lesional clones continued to persist in scalp and blood.

Extracted from the samples, RNA was reverse transcribed into cDNA to serve as the sequencing template. Generated by immunoSEQ multiplex PCR, the TCRdb table keeps only in-frame clones and is missing some. The profile shows about 220,000 clones, approximately 57% of them singletons. Treatment defined: oral pan-JAK inhibitor, 5-10 mg twice daily. Lesional scalp punch biopsies and peripheral blood came from alopecia areata patients. The chain links TRBV29-1 to TRBJ1-1; a possible D gene is TRBD1 (6 bases). Sequencing used CD4+ T cells sorted from blood, obtained at week 4, from a patient treated with tofacitinib. The clonotype was recovered from a human donor with alopecia areata. CDR3 nucleotide sequence: TGCAGCGCCGAGGGGCAGGGGCAGACTGAAGCTTTCTTT. Protein sequence: CSAEGQGQTEAFF.